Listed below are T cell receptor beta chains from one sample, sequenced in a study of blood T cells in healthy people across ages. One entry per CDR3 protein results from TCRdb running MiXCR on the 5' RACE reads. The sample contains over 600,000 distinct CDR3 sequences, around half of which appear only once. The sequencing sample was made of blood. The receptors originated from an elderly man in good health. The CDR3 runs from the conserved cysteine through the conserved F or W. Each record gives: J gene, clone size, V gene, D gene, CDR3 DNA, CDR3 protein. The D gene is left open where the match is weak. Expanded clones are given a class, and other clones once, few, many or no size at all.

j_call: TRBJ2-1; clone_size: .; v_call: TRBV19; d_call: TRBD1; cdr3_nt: TGTGCCGCGAGGGGGCATTCCTACAATGAGCAGTTCTTC; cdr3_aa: CAARGHSYNEQFF
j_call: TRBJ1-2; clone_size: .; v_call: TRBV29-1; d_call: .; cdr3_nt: TGCAGCGGAGAGGGCAGGGTGGACTATGGCTACACCTTC; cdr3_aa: CSGEGRVDYGYTF
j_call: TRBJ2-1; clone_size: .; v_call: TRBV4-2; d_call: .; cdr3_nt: TGTGCCAGCAGCCAAGATGGGACTGCGCTCTACAATGAGCAGTTCTTC; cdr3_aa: CASSQDGTALYNEQFF
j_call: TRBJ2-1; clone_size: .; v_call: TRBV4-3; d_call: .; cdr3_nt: TGCGCCAGCAGCCCCACCCCCTTGGGGGACGCATACAATGAGCAGTTCTTC; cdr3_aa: CASSPTPLGDAYNEQFF
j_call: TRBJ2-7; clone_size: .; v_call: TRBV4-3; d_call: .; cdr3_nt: TGCGCCAGCAGCAACTTCCGGGACTCTTACAATGAGCAGTACTTC; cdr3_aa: CASSNFRDSYNEQYF
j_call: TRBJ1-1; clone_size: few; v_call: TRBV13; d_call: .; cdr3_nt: TGTGCCAGCAGCAGGTGGGACACTGAAGCTTTCTTT; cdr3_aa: CASSRWDTEAFF
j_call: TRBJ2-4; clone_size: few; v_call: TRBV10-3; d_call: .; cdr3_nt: TGTGCCATCTCAGACTATCGGAACATTCAGTACTTC; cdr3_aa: CAISDYRNIQYF
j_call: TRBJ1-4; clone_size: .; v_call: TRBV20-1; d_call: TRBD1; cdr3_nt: TGCAGTGCTTGGGACAGGGCTAATGAAAAACTGTTTTTT; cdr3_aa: CSAWDRANEKLFF
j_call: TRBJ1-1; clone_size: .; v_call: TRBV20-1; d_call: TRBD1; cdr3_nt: TGCAGTGCCACAGACAGGGGGGAAACTGAAGCTTTCTTT; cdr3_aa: CSATDRGETEAFF
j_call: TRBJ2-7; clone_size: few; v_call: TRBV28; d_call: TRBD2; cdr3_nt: TGTGCCAGCAGTCCTACCGGGACTAGCTACGAGCAGTACTTC; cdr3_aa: CASSPTGTSYEQYF
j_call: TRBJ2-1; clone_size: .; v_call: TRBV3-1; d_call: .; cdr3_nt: TGTGCCAGCAGCCCGGAAGCACTAGACTACAATGAGCAGTTCTTC; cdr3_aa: CASSPEALDYNEQFF
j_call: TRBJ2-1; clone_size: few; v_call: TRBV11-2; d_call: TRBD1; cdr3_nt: TGTGCCAGCAGCGGCACCGCGGGACAGGTCGCAAATGAGCAGTTCTTC; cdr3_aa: CASSGTAGQVANEQFF
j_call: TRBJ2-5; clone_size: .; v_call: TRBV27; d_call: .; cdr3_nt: TGTGCCAGCAGTAGCATGTTGGGGGCTAGGGGAGAGACCCAGTACTTC; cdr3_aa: CASSSMLGARGETQYF
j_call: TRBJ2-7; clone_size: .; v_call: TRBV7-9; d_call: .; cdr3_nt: TGTGCCAGCAGCTTATCAGGGAGAGGCGAGCAGTACTTC; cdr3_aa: CASSLSGRGEQYF
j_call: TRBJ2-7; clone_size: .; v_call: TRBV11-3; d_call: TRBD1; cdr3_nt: TGTGCCAGCAGCTTAGATCGACAGGGGGCGAACGAGCAGTACTTC; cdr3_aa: CASSLDRQGANEQYF
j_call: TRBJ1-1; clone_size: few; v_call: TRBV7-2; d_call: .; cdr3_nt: TGTGCCAGCAGCTTTATCAACACTGAAGCTTTCTTT; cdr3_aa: CASSFINTEAFF
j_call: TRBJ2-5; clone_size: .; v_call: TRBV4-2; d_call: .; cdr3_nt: TGTGCCAGCAGCCAGGCCGAGACTCAAGAGACCCAGTACTTC; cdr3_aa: CASSQAETQETQYF
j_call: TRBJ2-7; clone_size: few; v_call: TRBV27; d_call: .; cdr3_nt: TGTGCCAGCTCCTCCGGGTCAGGCCCTATCGAGCAGTACTTC; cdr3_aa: CASSSGSGPIEQYF
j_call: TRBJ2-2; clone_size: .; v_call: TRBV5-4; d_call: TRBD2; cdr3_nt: TGTGCCAGCAGCTTGGACGCCGGGAGGAGCACCGGGGAGCTGTTTTTT; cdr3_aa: CASSLDAGRSTGELFF
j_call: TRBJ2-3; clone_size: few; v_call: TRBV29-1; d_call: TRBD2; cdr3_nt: TGCAGCGTTGTTAAAGAGCGGGGTTGGACAGATACGCAGTATTTT; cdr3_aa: CSVVKERGWTDTQYF